These 29 T cell receptor beta chains share one sample of origin, sequenced in a study of control samples from healthy donors and cancer patients. Sequenced by immunoSEQ multiplex PCR; TCRdb stores in-frame clones only, minus some. The sample has about 150,000 clones; around 90% are singletons. Material for sequencing was blood. These TCRs come from a young man in good health.

The chain has TRBV9 and TRBJ2-3; D is possibly TRBD2 (6 bases). Germline CDR1 SGDLS, CDR2 YYNGEE. This CDR3 region has 17 residues. Trimming removed 4 bases from V and 3 bases from J, with 21 bases in between. In DNA form, the CDR3 reads TGTGCCAGCAGCCAACGCGAGGGCGGGACCCCAACAGATACGCAGTATTTT. It encodes CASSQREGGTPTDTQYF. The full variable domain, with the rest looked up from reference TRBV9 and TRBJ2-3, is DSGVTQTPKHLITATGQRVTLRCSPRSGDLSVYWYQQSLDQGLQFLIQYYNGEERAKGNILERFSAQQFPDLHSELNLSSLELGDSALYFCASSQREGGTPTDTQYFGPGTRLTVL.

The J gene is TRBJ2-5, the V gene TRBV20-1; 11 bases fit TRBD2. Germline V gene sequence: CDR1 DFQATT, CDR2 SNEGSKA (reference sequence). CDR3 size: 15 residues. Losses at the gene ends were 3 bases for V and 4 bases for J; bases not matched to a gene: 7. The CDR3 reads CSASSSGGKIETQYF. The CDR3 DNA reads TGCAGTGCTAGTTCTAGCGGGGGGAAGATAGAGACCCAGTACTTC.

This chain uses TRBV11-1 with TRBJ2-2; D ambiguous. This CDR3 has 15 amino acids. CDR1 and CDR2 from the germline V gene are SGHAT and FQDESV (reference sequence). Trimming left V 2 bases short and J 0 bases short, with 7 bases between. The CDR3 DNA reads as TGTGCCAGCAGCTTACGCAGGTCGAACACCGGGGAGCTGTTTTTT. It yields the protein CASSLRRSNTGELFF.

The chain has TRBV12-5 and TRBJ2-1, with 9 positions matching TRBD1. Germline V lookup: CDR1 LGHNT, CDR2 FRNRAP. Trimming took 1 base from V and 15 from J; bases not matched to a gene: 7. This CDR3 has 13 residues. CDR3 sequence: CASGLDRQGVVFF. In DNA, the CDR3 is TGTGCTAGTGGTTTGGATAGACAGGGGGTGGTGTTCTTC.

This clone has a single count. This chain links TRBV4-1 with TRBJ2-1; D unclear. This CDR3 has 13 residues. Trimming took 1 base from V and 7 from J, leaving 8 bases between them. Germline CDR1 reads MGHRA; CDR2 reads YSYEKL. CDR3 sequence reads: CASSQVRNNEQFF. The CDR3 DNA reads TGCGCCAGCAGCCAAGTGCGAAATAATGAGCAGTTCTTC.

This chain connects TRBV19 to TRBJ2-6, with 12 bases aligning to TRBD1. The CDR3 runs to 17 residues. Trimming removed 5 bases from V and 3 bases from J; junction bases left unmatched: 5. Germline V gene sequence: CDR1 LNHDA, CDR2 SQIVND (reference sequence). The DNA of the CDR3 is TGTGCCAGTAGTCCACGGGACAGGGGGCTTGGGGCCAACGTCCTGACTTTC. Translated: CASSPRDRGLGANVLTF.

This chain uses TRBV6-5 with TRBJ1-6; the match to TRBD1 covers 8 bases. The germline V gene encodes CDR1 MNHEY and CDR2 SVGAGI. The CDR3 is made up of 15 amino acids. V dropped 6 bases and J dropped 3; count of bases not matched to a gene: 4. This CDR3 reads CASSRTGYYNSPLHF. The CDR3 nucleotides read TGTGCCAGCAGCCGGACAGGGTACTATAATTCACCCCTCCACTTT.

This clone has only a few counts. V is TRBV18 and J is TRBJ2-7; possible D gene TRBD1, 6 bases. V was shortened by 5 bases and J by 7 bases, with 15 bases between the two germline ends. CDR3 size: 13 residues. The germline V gene has CDR1 KGHSH and CDR2 LQKENI. The CDR3: CASSADRLWEQYF. The CDR3 DNA sequence: TGTGCCAGCTCAGCGGACAGACTTTGGGAGCAGTACTTC.

The chain employs TRBV7-2 and TRBJ2-5; D possibly corresponds to TRBD2 (5 bases). V lost 5 bases, J lost 2 bases, and 15 bases lay in between. CDR1 is SGHTA and CDR2 is FQGNSA in the germline V gene. The CDR3 is 15 amino acids. DNA of the CDR3: TGTGCCAGCAGCCCCACCAAAGCGGTGCAAGAGACCCAGTACTTC. Amino acid sequence: CASSPTKAVQETQYF. Looking up the rest from reference TRBV7-2 and TRBJ2-5 gives the full variable domain: GAGVSQSPSNKVTEKGKDVELRCDPISGHTALYWYRQSLGQGLEFLIYFQGNSAPDKSGLPSDRFSAERTGGSVSTLTIQRTQQEDSAVYLCASSPTKAVQETQYFGPGTRLLVL.

The gene calls are TRBV5-1 and TRBJ2-7; weak D call: TRBD1 (6 bases). The CDR3 length is 20 residues. The germline V gene encodes CDR1 SGHRS and CDR2 YFSETQ. The V end lost 4 bases, the J end lost 1 base, and 30 bases lay between the germline ends. The DNA for the CDR3 is TGCGCCAGCAGCCCGGCCGGGACATGGGAAATAAAGGGGCCATCCTACGAGCAGTACTTC. Translating gives CASSPAGTWEIKGPSYEQYF. Complete variable domain (other parts from reference TRBV5-1 and TRBJ2-7): KAGVTQTPRYLIKTRGQQVTLSCSPISGHRSVSWYQQTPGQGLQFLFEYFSETQRNKGNFPGRFSGRQFSNSRSEMNVSTLELGDSALYLCASSPAGTWEIKGPSYEQYFGPGTRLTVT.

Concerning this clone: This sample includes further DNA sequences coding for the same CDR3. V and J are TRBV7-2 and TRBJ2-3; D not certain. The CDR3 covers 13 residues. Trimming removed 3 bases at V and 4 bases at J, with 8 bases between. Looked up from germline, CDR1 is SGHTA and CDR2 is FQGNSA. The CDR3 is CASSLRRADTQYF. The CDR3 DNA follows: TGTGCCAGCAGCTTGAGGAGAGCAGATACGCAGTATTTT.

The rearrangement joins TRBV19 to TRBJ1-1; D gene ambiguous. The CDR3 covers 13 residues. Germline CDR1 LNHDA, CDR2 SQIVND (reference sequence). Trimming took 4 bases from V and 1 from J, leaving 7 bases between them. As DNA, the CDR3 is TGTGCCAGTAGTAACCAACAGAACACTGAAGCTTTCTTT. Its translation is CASSNQQNTEAFF.

This rearrangement joins TRBV19 to TRBJ1-5; 10 nucleotides agree with TRBD1. CDR1 is LNHDA and CDR2 is SQIVND in the germline V gene (reference sequence). The CDR3 is 16 residues long. The V gene end was trimmed by 6 bases and the J gene end by 6 bases; junction bases not matched to a gene: 11. CDR3 nucleotide sequence: TGTGCCAGTAGCCCGGGACAGGGGAGGAATCGTCAGCCCCAGCATTTT. Protein product: CASSPGQGRNRQPQHF. The full variable domain, with the rest looked up from reference TRBV19 and TRBJ1-5, is DGGITQSPKYLFRKEGQNVTLSCEQNLNHDAMYWYRQDPGQGLRLIYYSQIVNDFQKGDIAEGYSVSREKKESFPLTVTSAQKNPTAFYLCASSPGQGRNRQPQHFGDGTRLSIL.

The rearrangement joins TRBV3-1 (or the pseudogene TRBV3-2) to TRBJ2-5; no definite D call. The CDR3 sequence is 11 residues long. Looked up from germline, CDR1 is LGHDT and CDR2 is YNNKEL (reference sequence). Trimming pared 0 bases from V and 4 bases from J, leaving 0 bases between. CDR3 DNA: TGTGCCAGCAGCCAAGAAGAGACCCAGTACTTC. Its translation is CASSQEETQYF.

The chain links TRBV7-9 to TRBJ2-1; D gene uncertain. CDR3 length equals 14 residues. Germline CDR1 is SEHNR and CDR2 is FQNEAQ (reference sequence). The V gene lost 5 bases and the J gene lost 1 base, with 9 bases spanning the gap. CDR3 coding DNA: TGTGCCAGCAGCCCCGCGTCGTCCTACAATGAGCAGTTCTTC. Its protein product is CASSPASSYNEQFF.

V gene TRBV27 combines with J gene TRBJ1-2; D call uncertain. V was cut by 3 bases and J by 8 bases, with 13 bases left in between. The CDR3 is 13 amino acids. Germline-derived CDR1 and CDR2 are MNHEY and SMNVEV (reference sequence). The CDR3 is CASSFSTLGGYTF. The CDR3 DNA sequence: TGTGCCAGCAGTTTTTCCACCCTCGGCGGCTACACCTTC.

This chain uses TRBV21-1 with TRBJ2-4. TRBV21-1 constitutes a pseudogene. The CDR3 length is 16 residues. CDR3 sequence reads: CASSKDNRIDKNIQYF. As DNA, the CDR3 is TGTGCCAGCAGCAAAGATAATAGGATTGACAAAAACATTCAGTACTTC.

The chain carries TRBV5-5 and TRBJ2-7; TRBD1 aligns across 7 bases. Losses at the gene ends were 2 bases for V and 1 base for J; bases not matched to a gene: 9. The CDR3 is made up of 16 amino acids. CDR1 SGHKS and CDR2 YYEKEE come from the germline V gene (reference sequence). The CDR3 protein is CASSFRNRTGSYEQYF. CDR3 coding DNA: TGTGCCAGCAGCTTTCGTAACCGGACAGGATCCTACGAGCAGTACTTC. Based on the CDR3 plus reference TRBV5-5 and TRBJ2-7, the full variable domain is DAGVTQSPTHLIKTRGQQVTLRCSPISGHKSVSWYQQVLGQGPQFIFQYYEKEERGRGNFPDRFSARQFPNYSSELNVNALLLGDSALYLCASSFRNRTGSYEQYFGPGTRLTVT.

This clone was found once. V usage is TRBV12-3 or TRBV12-4 and J usage is TRBJ2-7; D gene ambiguous. Trimming removed 5 bases from V and 3 bases from J, with 11 bases in between. CDR3 length: 13 amino acids. CDR3 bases: TGTGCCAGCAGTCGCACTCAAGGCTACGAGCAGTACTTC. Translated, it gives CASSRTQGYEQYF.

The gene calls are TRBV3-1 (or the pseudogene TRBV3-2) and TRBJ2-3; a weak D match, TRBD2 (6 bases). The length of the CDR3 is 16 residues. Trimming removed 2 bases at V and 2 bases at J, with 14 bases between. Per the germline V gene, CDR1 is LGHDT and CDR2 is YNNKEL (reference sequence). CDR3 bases: TGTGCCAGCAGCCAACTAGCGCTGGTACCCACAGATACGCAGTATTTT. It specifies CASSQLALVPTDTQYF.

The gene calls are TRBV5-6 and TRBJ1-1, with 8 bases that match TRBD1. The CDR3 has 15 residues. Trimming took 4 bases from V and 5 from J; bases not matched to a gene: 10. Germline CDR1 SGHDT, CDR2 YYEEEE. CDR3 amino acids: CASSLPDRGPTEAFF. The CDR3 DNA sequence: TGTGCCAGCAGCCTTCCAGACAGGGGCCCGACTGAAGCTTTCTTT.

This rearrangement joins TRBV19 to TRBJ2-1; D is tentatively TRBD1 or TRBD2 (5 bases each). The CDR3 has 15 residues. V was pared by 1 base and J by 8 bases, with 15 bases between. Germline CDR1 LNHDA, CDR2 SQIVND (reference sequence). The CDR3 protein is CASSIGGARLHEQFF. The CDR3 coding sequence is TGTGCCAGTAGTATAGGAGGGGCTCGACTCCATGAGCAGTTCTTC.

This clone was counted a few times. This chain links TRBV6-1 with TRBJ1-2, with unresolved D. The V end was cut by 2 bases, the J end by 4 bases, with 11 bases between. Germline CDR1 is MNHNS and CDR2 is SASEGT. The CDR3 is 14 residues long. The chain's CDR3 is CASSELAAFYGYTF. CDR3 in DNA: TGTGCCAGCAGTGAACTCGCAGCCTTCTATGGCTACACCTTC.

CDR3 sequence (DNA): TGTGCCAGCAGCATAAACAGGGGGAATTCACCCCTCCACTTT. Translated: CASSINRGNSPLHF. V gene TRBV28 combines with J gene TRBJ1-6; TRBD1 matches at 8 bases. The CDR3 is 14 residues long. V dropped 6 bases and J dropped 7; count of bases not matched to a gene: 5. From germline, CDR1 is MDHEN and CDR2 SYDVKM.

The V call is TRBV27, the J call TRBJ2-2, with 8 bases lining up with TRBD2. The V segment lost 4 bases and the J segment 5 bases; nucleotides outside the gene matches: 6. The germline V gene encodes CDR1 MNHEY and CDR2 SMNVEV (reference sequence). CDR3 length: 15 residues. The CDR3 nucleotides read TGTGCCAGCAGTTCAGGGAGCGGGAGAACCGGGGAGCTGTTTTTT. Residues: CASSSGSGRTGELFF.

This chain joins TRBV7-3 and TRBJ2-3; 11 bases are shared with TRBD2. CDR3 length equals 16 residues. CDR1 and CDR2 (germline): SGHTA, FQGTGA. With V trimmed by 5 bases and J by 1 base, 5 bases remained unmatched. This CDR3 reads CASSLTSGSGTDTQYF. DNA of the CDR3: TGTGCCAGCAGCCTCACTAGCGGGAGCGGCACAGATACGCAGTATTTT.

The J gene is TRBJ1-4, the V gene TRBV9; a possible D gene is TRBD1 (5 bases). The germline gives CDR1 SGDLS, CDR2 YYNGEE. Trimming removed 0 bases at V and 4 bases at J, with 10 bases between. CDR3 size: 15 residues. The CDR3 DNA reads as TGTGCCAGCAGCGTAGACCGACAGCATAATGAAAAACTGTTTTTT. It encodes CASSVDRQHNEKLFF.

J is TRBJ2-7 and V is TRBV6-5, with D possibly being TRBD2 (6 bases). V was trimmed by 0 bases and J by 6 bases, leaving 18 bases between them. The CDR3 has 16 amino acids. Germline V CDR1 and CDR2: MNHEY, SVGAGI. The CDR3 spells CASSYSGEGGVSEQYF. Here the CDR3 DNA reads TGTGCCAGCAGTTACTCCGGTGAAGGCGGGGTATCCGAGCAGTACTTC.

The J gene is TRBJ1-1, the V gene TRBV3-1 (or the pseudogene TRBV3-2); perhaps TRBD1 as D (5 bases). Trimming took off 5 bases at V and 1 base at J, with 20 bases between the two ends. This CDR3 has 17 amino acids. Germline assignment: CDR1 LGHDT and CDR2 YNNKEL (reference sequence). The CDR3 loop is CASSTPVGGARNTEAFF. CDR3 nucleotides: TGTGCCAGCAGCACCCCGGTGGGTGGGGCGCGGAACACTGAAGCTTTCTTT.